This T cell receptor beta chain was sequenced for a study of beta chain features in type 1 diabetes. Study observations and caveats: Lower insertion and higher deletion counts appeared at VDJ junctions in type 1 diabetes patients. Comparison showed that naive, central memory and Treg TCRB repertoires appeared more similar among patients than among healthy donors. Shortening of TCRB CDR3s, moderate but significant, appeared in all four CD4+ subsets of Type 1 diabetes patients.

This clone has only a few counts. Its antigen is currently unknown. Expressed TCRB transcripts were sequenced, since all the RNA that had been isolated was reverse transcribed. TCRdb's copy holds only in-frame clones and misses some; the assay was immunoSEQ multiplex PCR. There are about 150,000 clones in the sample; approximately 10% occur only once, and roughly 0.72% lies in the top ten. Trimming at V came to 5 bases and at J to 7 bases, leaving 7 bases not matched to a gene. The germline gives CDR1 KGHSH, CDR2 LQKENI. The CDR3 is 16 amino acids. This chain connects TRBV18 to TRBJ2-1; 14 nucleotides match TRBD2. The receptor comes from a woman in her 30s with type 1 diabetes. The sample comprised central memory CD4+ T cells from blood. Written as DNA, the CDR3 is TGTGCCAGCTCATCGGGACTAGCGGGAGTGGGTAATGAGCAGTTCTTC. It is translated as CASSSGLAGVGNEQFF.